Sequencing of this T cell receptor beta chain was carried out in a study of shared clonotypes between healthy human individuals. Overall study findings and caveats: Collection of samples was limited to blood; tissue repertoires likely differ. It was observed that roughly 5.4% of naive CD4 clonotypes were shared across a few donors.

The repertoire was sequenced with immunoSEQ multiplex PCR; TCRdb's copy has only in-frame clones and lacks some. The data contain approximately 2.4 million clones, under 97% of them singletons. A split of CD4+ cells into CD45RA+ naive and CD45RA-negative memory subsets was performed. The V and J ends lost 3 bases and 1 base, in that order; junction bases with no gene match: 2. The germline gives CDR1 SGDLS, CDR2 YYNGEE. CDR3 size: 16 residues. Points on this clone: As yet, its antigen is unknown.

Sequencing was performed on naive CD4+ T cells sorted from blood. Subset denoted: CD45RA+ positively selected. This receptor was identified in a man between 18 and 29 years old in good health. The chain uses TRBV9 and TRBJ2-5, with 14 nucleotides matching TRBD2. CDR3: CASSGLAGGLQETQYF. CDR3 DNA sequence: TGTGCCAGCAGCGGACTAGCGGGGGGGCTCCAAGAGACCCAGTACTTC.